This T cell receptor beta chain emerged from a study of radiation and T cells in renal cell carcinoma. Study-wide results and limits: Without pretreatment biopsies, baseline tumor clonotype presence was undetermined.

Data came from immunoSEQ multiplex PCR; TCRdb stores just in-frame clones and leaves some out. The table has about 77,000 clones, approximately 82% seen once. Worth noting for this clone: The antigen is undetermined. The same CDR3 is also encoded by other DNA sequences in this sample.

As to time point: blood 4 weeks post-SBRT, at nephrectomy. Treatment given: 15 Gy SBRT to primary tumor, nephrectomy 4 weeks later. Nephrectomy followed 15 Gy stereotactic body radiation by 4 weeks. The tumor was a clear cell renal cell carcinoma. CDR3 size: 16 residues. Germline V gene sequence: CDR1 MNHEY, CDR2 SVGAGI. The V and J ends lost 0 bases and 0 bases respectively, with 9 bases between them. The V and J genes are TRBV6-5 and TRBJ2-1; a weak D match, TRBD2 (6 bases). The source is a woman aged 55 to 70 with renal cell carcinoma. Material: blood, obtained from a patient whose treatment included radiotherapy and nephrectomy. This CDR3 reads CASSYSFSGSYNEQFF. CDR3 bases: TGTGCCAGCAGTTACTCGTTTAGCGGCTCCTACAATGAGCAGTTCTTC.